Below, 9 T cell receptor beta chains from the same sample are listed, as sequenced in a study. TCRdb reprocessed the 5' RACE reads with MiXCR, giving one entry per CDR3 protein. The sample includes approximately 23,000 distinct CDR3 sequences, about 31% seen only once; the top ten take 2.2%. The sequenced sample consisted of tumor-infiltrating naive CD4+ T cells sorted from the breast tumor. This sample's subset: naive CD4+ T cells, CD4+CD45RA+CD25-. These receptors were obtained from a female donor with breast cancer.

V usage is TRBV5-5 and J usage is TRBJ2-2; a weak D match, TRBD1 (6 bases). Germline-derived CDR1 and CDR2 are SGHKS and YYEKEE (reference sequence). This CDR3 has 14 amino acids. Trimming left V 3 bases short and J 5 bases short, with 11 bases between. This chain's CDR3 is CASSWTVSTGELFF. As DNA, the CDR3 is TGTGCCAGCAGCTGGACAGTTTCAACCGGGGAGCTGTTTTTT.

V gene TRBV12-3 or TRBV12-4 combines with J gene TRBJ1-5; 7 bases fit TRBD1. V trimming: 3 bases; J trimming: 7 bases; junction bases outside the gene matches: 6. The CDR3 sequence is 14 residues long. CDR3 in amino acids: CASSLQGVRQPQHF. CDR3 coding DNA: TGTGCCAGCAGTTTGCAGGGGGTTCGGCAGCCCCAGCATTTT.

In regard to this clonotype: This could be a read error, since a much larger clone is one nucleotide away. The chain has TRBV12-3 or TRBV12-4 and TRBJ1-5; the D is unclear. CDR3 size: 13 residues. CDR3 sequence reads: CAGSLGGIRPQHF. Written as DNA, the CDR3 is TGTGCCGGCAGTTTAGGAGGGATTCGGCCCCAGCATTTT.

With respect to this clonotype: This CDR3 fails to terminate in the conserved phenylalanine or tryptophan, so it likely reflects a read error. This chain uses TRBV9 with TRBJ2-2; TRBD1 might be the D (6 bases). CDR1 and CDR2 from the germline V gene are SGDLS and YYNGEE. With 5 bases removed from V and 6 bases from J, the gap between germline ends came to 11 bases. The CDR3 runs 13 residues. DNA of the CDR3: TGTGCCAGCAGTGACCACAGGGCCGGGGAGCTGTTTATT. Amino acid sequence: CASSDHRAGELFI.

Notes on this clonotype: The germline gene is not matched at one end of the junction; a read error may be the cause. J is TRBJ2-2 and V is TRBV10-3; D might be TRBD1 (6 bases). CDR1 is ENHRY, CDR2 SYGVKD, per germline. The CDR3 loop spans 16 amino acids. The CDR3 DNA is TGTGCCATCAGTGAGTTAGGGACACAGAGGACCGGGGAGCCGTTTTTT. As protein: CAISELGTQRTGEPFF.

By share, this clonotype ranks as medium-sized. The chain carries TRBV12-3 or TRBV12-4 and TRBJ2-7; perhaps TRBD2 as D (5 bases). Trimming pared 1 base from V and 6 bases from J, leaving 10 bases between. The CDR3 extends over 13 amino acids. The CDR3, as DNA: TGTGCCAGCAGTTTAGGTGAGGGCGCCGAGCAGTACTTC. This gives the protein CASSLGEGAEQYF.

This clonotype was recorded at least ten times. This sequence joins TRBV6-6 and TRBJ2-1, with D perhaps assigned TRBD1 or TRBD2 (6 bases each). V was shortened by 5 bases and J by 2 bases, with 19 bases between the two germline ends. There are 17 residues in the CDR3. The germline V gene has CDR1 MNHNY and CDR2 SVGAGI (reference sequence). DNA of the CDR3: TGTGCCAGCAGTCCCGGGGGCCTAGCGCGAACCTACAATGAGCAGTTCTTC. This codes for CASSPGGLARTYNEQFF.

This clonotype was picked up a small number of times. At one end, the junction sequence differs from germline, possibly due to a read error. The rearrangement uses TRBV20-1 and TRBJ2-5; 11 nucleotides line up with TRBD2. CDR1 and CDR2 (germline): DFQATT, SNEGSKA (reference sequence). This CDR3 is 15 amino acids long. Written as DNA, the CDR3 is TGCAGTTCTAGAGATCTAGCGGGAGGAATAGAGACCCAGTACTTC. This gives the protein CSSRDLAGGIETQYF.

On this clonotype: Just one base apart from a much larger clone, this may be a read error. The V call is TRBV4-1, the J call TRBJ1-1; tentative D call: TRBD1 (6 bases). The germline CDR1 and CDR2 sequences are MGHRA and YSYEKL. Trimming took off 0 bases at V and 6 bases at J, with 14 bases between the two ends. The CDR3 runs to 15 residues. The DNA for the CDR3 is TGCGCCAGCAGCCAAGACAGGGGACGTTCCGCTGAAGCTTTCTTT. Translating gives CASSQDRGRSAEAFF.